The 16 T cell receptor beta chains reported below all come from one sample, sequenced in a study of OX40 agonist ivuxolimab in advanced cancers. The protocol was immunoSEQ multiplex PCR, while the TCRdb copy is restricted to in-frame clones and leaves out a portion. Seen here are some 50,000 clones, approximately 83% observed once, and the top ten hold roughly 15%. This specimen consisted of CD4+ or CD8+ T cells sorted from blood, obtained in a trial of the OX40 agonist ivuxolimab. The receptors shown here come from an adult with an advanced solid tumor such as melanoma, head and neck, liver or kidney cancer.

The chain has TRBV30 and TRBJ2-5; possibly TRBD2 for D (6 bases). Trimming left V 2 bases short and J 4 bases short, with 11 bases between. The germline CDR1 and CDR2 sequences are GTSNPN and SVGIG (reference sequence). This CDR3 has 13 residues. In DNA, the CDR3 is TGTGCCTGGAGTAAACTAGCTCGAGAGACCCAGTACTTC. Residues: CAWSKLARETQYF.

CDR3 bases: TGTGCCAGCAGTTCTGGGGGTAGCGGGGCGGCTTGGGGACAGTACTTC. It codes for CASSSGGSGAAWGQYF. The V and J genes are TRBV25-1 and TRBJ2-5, with 8 positions matching TRBD2. Trimming removed 5 bases from V and 11 bases from J; junction bases left unmatched: 19. The CDR3 runs to 16 residues. Germline CDR1 and CDR2: MGHDK and SYGVNS.

This clone was seen a single time. The J gene is TRBJ2-1, the V gene TRBV10-3; 10 bases are shared with TRBD1. CDR3 length equals 17 residues. V was clipped by 3 bases and J by 0 bases; unmatched bases: 5. Germline lookup yields CDR1 ENHRY and CDR2 SYGVKD. CDR3 nucleotide sequence: TGTGCCATCAGTGAAGACAGGGGGCCCCCCTCCTACAATGAGCAGTTCTTC. It translates to CAISEDRGPPSYNEQFF.

The chain links TRBV13 to TRBJ2-4, with a weak D call TRBD1 (6 bases). Trimming took 2 bases from V and 8 from J, leaving 7 bases between them. CDR1 and CDR2 from the germline V gene are PRHDT and FYEKMQ (reference sequence). The CDR3 covers 12 residues. CDR3 loop: CASSLTGHIQYF. Here the CDR3 DNA reads TGTGCCAGCAGCTTAACAGGGCACATTCAGTACTTC. The full variable domain, with the rest looked up from reference TRBV13 and TRBJ2-4, is AAGVIQSPRHLIKEKRETATLKCYPIPRHDTVYWYQQGPGQDPQFLISFYEKMQSDKGSIPDRFSAQQFSDYHSELNMSSLELGDSALYFCASSLTGHIQYFGAGTRLSVL.

This clone was picked up a small number of times. CDR3 DNA: TGTGCCAGCAGCAAGGCGTTGCGGGGCAGGATCTACTACGAGCAGTACTTC. This encodes CASSKALRGRIYYEQYF. V usage is TRBV14 and J usage is TRBJ2-7; TRBD2 is a possible D gene (6 bases). V was cut by 5 bases and J by 3 bases, with 23 bases left in between. Germline V CDR1 and CDR2: SGHDN, FVKESK. This CDR3 is built from 17 residues.

The rearrangement links TRBV10-2 to TRBJ1-2; TRBD1 matches 8 bases. In germline, CDR1 is WSHSY, CDR2 SAAADI. The CDR3 consists of 14 residues. The junction had 5 bases not matched to a gene; V was cut back by 0 bases and J by 8 bases. For the CDR3, the DNA is TGCGCCAGCAGTGAGTCGATGGCAGGGGGCGGCTACACCTTC. Translating it yields CASSESMAGGGYTF.

This clone was detected only once. This chain uses TRBV6-5 with TRBJ2-1, with 7 positions matching TRBD1. The CDR3 covers 15 residues. From germline, CDR1 is MNHEY and CDR2 SVGAGI. V gave up 6 bases and J gave up 3 bases; unmatched junction bases: 8. CDR3: CASRRTGIDYNEQFF. In nucleotides, the CDR3 is TGTGCCAGCAGGCGGACAGGAATAGACTACAATGAGCAGTTCTTC.

This clone appeared a single time. The chain has TRBV6-6 and TRBJ1-5, with unresolved D. The V end lost 0 bases, the J end lost 3 bases, and 9 bases lay between the germline ends. CDR1 and CDR2 (germline): MNHNY, SVGAGI (reference sequence). The CDR3 spans 15 residues. The CDR3 DNA follows: TGTGCCAGCAGTTACTCGATCCGAATCAATCAGCCCCAGCATTTT. Translated, it gives CASSYSIRINQPQHF.

V gene TRBV18 combines with J gene TRBJ1-5; perhaps TRBD1 as D (5 bases). The CDR3 contains 15 residues. V dropped 6 bases and J dropped 0 bases, with 12 bases sitting between them. Germline V lookup: CDR1 KGHSH, CDR2 LQKENI. CDR3 nucleotides: TGTGCCAGCTCCCTTGGGACGGCTAGCAATCAGCCCCAGCATTTT. Translating gives CASSLGTASNQPQHF.

This chain connects TRBV27 to TRBJ2-1; TRBD2 matches at 7 bases. CDR1 is MNHEY, CDR2 SMNVEV, per germline (reference sequence). The CDR3 spans 15 residues. The J segment lost 5 bases and the V segment lost 6 bases, leaving 10 bases of the junction unmatched. CDR3 sequence: CASSPRGLADNEQFF. The CDR3 DNA sequence: TGTGCCAGCAGCCCTCGAGGGCTAGCGGACAATGAGCAGTTCTTC.

This chain connects TRBV11-3 to TRBJ2-5, with D uncertain. The V end was cut by 2 bases, the J end by 5 bases, with 9 bases between. CDR3 length equals 13 residues. Per the germline V gene, CDR1 is SGHNT and CDR2 is YENEEA. As DNA, the CDR3 is TGTGCCAGCAGCTTAAGGGCAGAGGAGACCCAGTACTTC. Translated: CASSLRAEETQYF.

The chain joins TRBV7-3 to TRBJ2-1; D remains unclear. The germline V and J ends were trimmed by 5 bases and 7 bases, with 18 bases remaining between them. The CDR3 is 15 residues long. CDR1 is SGHTA, CDR2 FQGTGA, per germline. DNA for the CDR3: TGTGCCAGCAGCCAAACGTTGGGCTCCGCGAATGAGCAGTTCTTC. It translates to CASSQTLGSANEQFF.

In this sample, this clone turned up once. V gene TRBV29-1 combines with J gene TRBJ2-7, with D possibly matching TRBD2 (6 bases). The CDR3 covers 15 residues. The V end was cut by 4 bases, the J end by 0 bases, with 16 bases between. Germline assignment: CDR1 SQVTM and CDR2 ANQGSEA. CDR3 residues: CSVALGTPSSYEQYF. The CDR3 nucleotides are TGCAGCGTTGCATTGGGGACTCCGAGCTCCTACGAGCAGTACTTC.

This clone was seen once. The CDR3 DNA is TGTGCCAGCAGCCAGGACGTCGGGGAGACCCAGTACTTC. Translation: CASSQDVGETQYF. The V call is TRBV6-5, the J call TRBJ2-5, with D uncertain. In germline, CDR1 is MNHEY, CDR2 SVGAGI. The CDR3 sequence is 13 residues long. With 6 bases removed from V and 5 bases from J, the gap between germline ends came to 13 bases.

The chain links TRBV7-9 to TRBJ2-7; D ambiguous. Germline V lookup: CDR1 SEHNR, CDR2 FQNEAQ (reference sequence). V shed 5 bases and J shed 1 base, with 9 bases lying between them. CDR3 length: 13 residues. The CDR3, as DNA: TGTGCCAGCAGCCTTCGCGTATCCTACGAGCAGTACTTC. Its translation: CASSLRVSYEQYF.

This clone was seen more than once but under ten times. The chain links TRBV6-6 to TRBJ2-7; D unresolved. Germline values: CDR1 MNHNY, CDR2 SVGAGI (reference sequence). Trimming took off 4 bases at V and 4 bases at J, with 11 bases between the two ends. The CDR3 runs 13 residues. This chain's CDR3 is CASSWEEIYEQYF. For the CDR3, the DNA is TGTGCCAGCAGTTGGGAAGAGATTTACGAGCAGTACTTC.